The clone carrying this TCR beta chain was seen a few times. The data originate from a study of blood T cell repertoires in COVID-19. Study at large: Some COVID-19 samples were acute and others convalescent; all came from the United States, Italy and Spain. In each case, the material was cDNA or gDNA derived from T cells, B-cell-depleted T cells, or PBMCs.

As originally analysed: Researchers report that nucleated cell counts were estimated from reference gene primer amplification. Profiling relied on immunoSEQ multiplex PCR, and the TCRdb table lists in-frame clones only, not all of them. V and J calls and clone size are given by that table; D and trimming were obtained from the DNA. The table lists more than 150,000 clones, around four fifths of them singletons. This TCR came from a man between 70 and 80 years old who had recovered from COVID-19. Material: peripheral blood.

The CDR3 nucleotides read TGTGCCAGCAGCTTCGGCGGGAGCCAATACGAGCAGTACTTC. It is translated as CASSFGGSQYEQYF. The chain couples TRBV5-4 to TRBJ2-7, with 7 bases aligning to TRBD2. V was pared by 2 bases and J by 4 bases, with 6 bases of the junction left unmatched. The germline CDR1 and CDR2 sequences are SGHNT and YYREEE (reference sequence). CDR3 length: 14 amino acids.